These 30 T cell receptor beta chains were all obtained from the same sample, sequenced in a study of human T cells and chemical hapten exposure. TCRdb recomputed calls from the RACE reads with MiXCR, one row per CDR3 protein. This sample carries roughly 180,000 distinct CDR3 sequences, around 20% of them seen once, and the ten largest clones take about 6.7%. Time point denoted: patch test 1, 2 weeks after DPC sensitization. Treatment: therapeutic diphenylcyclopropenone sensitization with weekly scalp DPC. Specimen: whole blood, collected in connection with sensitization to the hapten diphenylcyclopropenone (DPC). The receptors were gathered from a woman aged 45-60 years with alopecia areata. Some clones in this sample may be carry-over from other donors' samples.

The chain links TRBV10-3 to TRBJ2-3; 7 bases fit TRBD2. Germline CDR1 reads ENHRY; CDR2 reads SYGVKD. The CDR3 totals 17 residues. The V segment lost 5 bases and the J segment 3 bases; nucleotides outside the gene matches: 14. The CDR3 here is CAISPFSERGGTDTQYF. CDR3 nucleotides: TGTGCCATCAGTCCCTTTTCGGAGCGGGGAGGAACAGATACGCAGTATTTT.

V usage is TRBV6-5 and J usage is TRBJ2-3; 14 nucleotides line up with TRBD2. CDR1 and CDR2 from the germline V gene are MNHEY and SVGAGI. There are 16 residues in the CDR3. After removal of 6 bases from V and 2 bases from J, the junction contained 4 bases not matched to a gene. CDR3 sequence: CASRGLAGVVTDTQYF. In DNA, the CDR3 is TGTGCCAGCAGGGGACTAGCGGGAGTGGTCACAGATACGCAGTATTTT.

This chain joins TRBV10-3 and TRBJ2-2; 9 nucleotides line up with TRBD1. The V gene's germline CDR1 is ENHRY and CDR2 SYGVKD. After removal of 5 bases from V and 4 bases from J, the junction contained 5 bases not matched to a gene. The CDR3 contains 15 residues. DNA of the CDR3: TGTGCCATCAGTCCCGACAGGGGGGGCACCGGGGAGCTGTTTTTT. It encodes CAISPDRGGTGELFF.

The rearrangement uses TRBV4-1 and TRBJ2-7; the D is unclear. This CDR3 region has 14 residues. Trimming removed 1 base at V and 5 bases at J, with 12 bases between. CDR1 MGHRA and CDR2 YSYEKL come from the germline V gene. The CDR3 is CASSQASGANEQYF. CDR3 coding DNA: TGCGCCAGCAGCCAAGCCAGTGGCGCAAACGAGCAGTACTTC.

This clonotype has more than one count but fewer than ten. The rearrangement links TRBV12-5 to TRBJ2-7; D remains ambiguous. Germline V gene lookup returns CDR1 LGHNT and CDR2 FRNRAP. The V end was cut by 4 bases, the J end by 2 bases, with 12 bases between. This CDR3 is 14 amino acids long. CDR3 in DNA: TGTGCTAGTGGTTGGGGTGACGGAGCCTACGAGCAGTACTTC. Translated: CASGWGDGAYEQYF. The full variable domain, completed using reference TRBV12-5 and TRBJ2-7, is DARVTQTPRHKVTEMGQEVTMRCQPILGHNTVFWYRQTMMQGLELLAYFRNRAPLDDSGMPKDRFSAEMPDATLATLKIQPSEPRDSAVYFCASGWGDGAYEQYFGPGTRLTVT.

Only a few counts were recorded for this clonotype. The chain's CDR3 is CAIAAAQDHNEQFF. The CDR3 nucleotides are TGTGCCATTGCTGCAGCTCAAGATCACAATGAGCAGTTCTTC. The chain combines TRBV10-3 with TRBJ2-1; D not resolved. Germline V gives CDR1 ENHRY, CDR2 SYGVKD. V was clipped by 9 bases and J by 5 bases, with 17 bases between them. The CDR3 extends over 14 amino acids.

As regards this clonotype: The germline gene is not matched at one end of the junction; a read error may be the cause. This chain links TRBV7-8 with TRBJ2-3, with D possibly being TRBD1 (6 bases). CDR3 length equals 17 residues. Looked up from germline, CDR1 is SGHVS and CDR2 is FQNEAQ. CDR3 sequence reads: CVSSLDPQGGYSDTQYF. The CDR3 DNA is TGTGTCAGCAGCTTAGACCCTCAAGGGGGATATTCAGATACGCAGTATTTT.

This clonotype showed up just a few times. The DNA for the CDR3 is TGCAGCGTTGAGCGGGACAACCGGGACAGGGGACCCCACGAGCAGTACTTC. Protein sequence: CSVERDNRDRGPHEQYF. The chain has TRBV29-1 and TRBJ2-7; 10 bases align to TRBD1. Germline trimming cut 3 bases from V and 5 bases from J; bases unmatched to any gene: 16. The germline V gene encodes CDR1 SQVTM and CDR2 ANQGSEA. CDR3 length: 17 amino acids.

This chain joins TRBV11-2 and TRBJ1-1; D gene unclear. V was shortened by 5 bases and J by 8 bases, with 12 bases between the two germline ends. Per germline, CDR1 SGHAT and CDR2 FQNNGV. The CDR3 has 12 amino acids. The CDR3 is CASSLEGREAFF. The CDR3, as DNA: TGTGCCAGCAGCCTGGAGGGCAGGGAAGCTTTCTTT. Full variable domain (missing parts from reference TRBV11-2 and TRBJ1-1): EAGVAQSPRYKIIEKRQSVAFWCNPISGHATLYWYQQILGQGPKLLIQFQNNGVVDDSQLPKDRFSAERLKGVDSTLKIQPAKLEDSAVYLCASSLEGREAFFGQGTRLTVV.

The chain carries TRBV20-1 and TRBJ2-7, with TRBD2 identical over 9 bases. This CDR3 contains 13 residues. The V and J ends lost 2 bases and 4 bases, in that order; junction bases with no gene match: 3. Germline CDR1 is DFQATT and CDR2 is SNEGSKA (reference sequence). The CDR3 loop reads CSARLSGSYEQYF. The CDR3 DNA reads as TGCAGTGCTAGACTTAGCGGGAGTTACGAGCAGTACTTC.

Note on this clonotype: Compared with germline, one end of the junction differs, possibly owing to a read error. The chain links TRBV7-2 to TRBJ2-1, with TRBD2 as a possible D gene (5 bases). Germline V gene lookup returns CDR1 SGHTA and CDR2 FQGNSA. This CDR3 spans 15 amino acids. The CDR3 nucleotides read TGTGCCAGCAGGTTAGAGCGGAGCTCCTACAATGAGCAGTTCTTC. Its translation is CASRLERSSYNEQFF.

This clonotype was seen repeatedly, ten times or more. V gene TRBV20-1 combines with J gene TRBJ2-1, with 8 bases fitting TRBD2. CDR3 length: 13 residues. Germline-derived CDR1 and CDR2 are DFQATT and SNEGSKA (reference sequence). The ends lost 6 bases at V and 6 bases at J; junction bases unmatched: 7. The CDR3 is CSAPGTRINEQFF. The CDR3 DNA is TGCAGTGCGCCCGGGACTAGGATCAATGAGCAGTTCTTC.

The gene calls are TRBV11-2 and TRBJ1-4, with unresolved D. Trimming left V 5 bases short and J 0 bases short, with 10 bases between. CDR1 SGHAT and CDR2 FQNNGV come from the germline V gene. CDR3 length: 15 amino acids. The CDR3 protein is CASSPRVATNEKLFF. CDR3 bases: TGTGCCAGCAGCCCAAGAGTCGCAACTAATGAAAAACTGTTTTTT.

The CDR3 protein is CASSARTGGYEQYF. CDR3 coding DNA: TGCGCCAGCAGCGCCAGGACAGGGGGCTACGAGCAGTACTTC. The J gene is TRBJ2-7, the V gene TRBV5-1; 10 bases match TRBD1. Trimming removed 4 bases from V and 3 bases from J; junction bases left unmatched: 4. Looked up from germline, CDR1 is SGHRS and CDR2 is YFSETQ. There are 14 residues in the CDR3.

In the case of this clonotype: In this CDR3 the conserved last residue, phenylalanine or tryptophan, is missing, so a read error is likely. The chain employs TRBV28 and TRBJ1-1; D remains unclear. CDR3 size: 15 residues. The germline V gene has CDR1 MDHEN and CDR2 SYDVKM. Trimming cost V 3 bases and J 0 bases, with 11 bases left between them. The CDR3 DNA reads as TGTGCCAGCAGTTTGACGTACTCCATGAACACTGAAGCTTTCTTA. As protein: CASSLTYSMNTEAFL.

The chain joins TRBV7-2 to TRBJ2-3; unclear D gene. V dropped 5 bases and J dropped 1 base, with 16 bases sitting between them. Germline CDR1 SGHTA, CDR2 FQGNSA. This CDR3 is built from 16 residues. In DNA, the CDR3 is TGTGCCAGCAGCCCGAACCCCGGAGTGGGCACAGATACGCAGTATTTT. This gives the protein CASSPNPGVGTDTQYF.

This clonotype was detected only a few times. The chain recombines TRBV29-1 with TRBJ1-1; D is perhaps TRBD1 (6 bases). The V and J ends lost 4 bases and 1 base respectively, with 25 bases between them. The CDR3 contains 18 residues. The germline V gene has CDR1 SQVTM and CDR2 ANQGSEA. CDR3 sequence reads: CSVALHRVRGYPNTEAFF. The CDR3 nucleotides are TGCAGCGTTGCCCTCCACAGGGTCCGAGGATATCCGAACACTGAAGCTTTCTTT.

The chain combines TRBV6-6 with TRBJ2-3, with 10 bases fitting TRBD2. This CDR3 spans 15 amino acids. The V and J ends lost 2 bases and 5 bases, in that order; junction bases with no gene match: 4. Germline V gene data show CDR1 as MNHNY and CDR2 as SVGAGI (reference sequence). CDR3: CASSYGVAGGDTQYF. DNA of the CDR3: TGTGCCAGCAGTTACGGGGTAGCGGGAGGAGATACGCAGTATTTT.

In this sample, this clonotype turned up a few times. The chain has TRBV27 and TRBJ2-6; the D is unclear. V was clipped by 3 bases and J by 1 base, with 7 bases between them. The V gene's germline CDR1 is MNHEY and CDR2 SMNVEV (reference sequence). The CDR3 runs 15 residues. The CDR3 sequence: CASSFLGSGANVLTF. CDR3 nucleotide sequence: TGTGCCAGCAGTTTTTTGGGGTCTGGGGCCAACGTCCTGACTTTC.

This clonotype came up many times. The rearrangement uses TRBV29-1 and TRBJ2-2; D unresolved. The CDR3 length is 13 residues. V was shortened by 3 bases and J by 5 bases, with 10 bases between the two germline ends. The germline V gene has CDR1 SQVTM and CDR2 ANQGSEA. CDR3 sequence reads: CSVDSGYTGELFF. The DNA of the CDR3 is TGCAGCGTTGACAGTGGTTATACCGGGGAGCTGTTTTTT.

The chain carries TRBV2 and TRBJ2-2; TRBD1 matches at 7 bases. Germline V gives CDR1 SNHLY, CDR2 FYNNEI. The CDR3 length is 15 residues. Trimming took 6 bases from V and 0 from J; bases not matched to a gene: 4. CDR3 coding DNA: TGTGCCAGCAGCCCCAGGGGGTCGAACACCGGGGAGCTGTTTTTT. Its translation: CASSPRGSNTGELFF.

The V and J genes are TRBV5-1 and TRBJ2-5; 13 nucleotides align to TRBD2. V shed 0 bases and J 5 bases; nucleotides not matched to a gene: 10. Germline CDR1 SGHRS, CDR2 YFSETQ. This CDR3 region has 18 residues. This chain's CDR3 is CASSLGLAGGAPKETQYF. CDR3 bases: TGCGCCAGCAGCTTGGGACTAGCGGGAGGCGCCCCCAAGGAGACCCAGTACTTC.

The chain uses TRBV29-1 and TRBJ1-2, with a possible D match to TRBD1 (5 bases). Germline-derived CDR1 and CDR2 are SQVTM and ANQGSEA. Trimming removed 0 bases at V and 8 bases at J, with 13 bases between. This CDR3 is 13 amino acids long. DNA for the CDR3: TGCAGCGTTGAAGAGACAGCCCTAAGGGGCTACACCTTC. Translation: CSVEETALRGYTF.

There are many counts of this clonotype. The chain carries TRBV9 and TRBJ2-4, with D perhaps being TRBD1 or TRBD2 (7 bases each). This CDR3 contains 15 residues. CDR1 is SGDLS, CDR2 YYNGEE, per germline. Trimming took 4 bases from V and 9 from J, leaving 20 bases between them. This CDR3 is CASSPRQGPGGIQYF. CDR3 coding DNA: TGTGCCAGCAGCCCCCGACAGGGTCCGGGGGGCATTCAGTACTTC.

This chain joins TRBV5-1 and TRBJ2-2; TRBD1 agrees at 8 bases. The germline CDR1 and CDR2 sequences are SGHRS and YFSETQ. The CDR3 contains 15 residues. Unmatched junction bases numbered 7, after V lost 7 bases and J lost 2 bases. Written as DNA, the CDR3 is TGCGCCAGCGGAAACTCAGGGGGCAACACCGGGGAGCTGTTTTTT. This translates into CASGNSGGNTGELFF.

The gene calls are TRBV6-2 or TRBV6-3 and TRBJ2-3; D unresolved. From germline, CDR1 is MNHEY and CDR2 SVGEGT. The length of the CDR3 is 13 residues. Deletions cut 6 bases from V and 3 bases from J, with 10 bases between. CDR3 residues: CASRLPQTDTQYF. The CDR3 coding sequence is TGTGCCAGCAGACTACCCCAAACAGATACGCAGTATTTT.

This clonotype was seen only a few times. The chain employs TRBV15 and TRBJ2-7, with 9 bases that match TRBD2. The length of the CDR3 is 14 residues. V gave up 7 bases and J gave up 3 bases; unmatched junction bases: 7. Per germline, CDR1 LNHNV and CDR2 YYDKDF (reference sequence). This CDR3 is CATTRASGNYEQYF. The CDR3 DNA reads TGTGCCACCACCCGGGCTAGCGGGAACTACGAGCAGTACTTC.

The V and J genes are TRBV7-9 and TRBJ1-2; D not resolved. The V end was cut by 2 bases, the J end by 4 bases, with 14 bases between. The CDR3 covers 15 residues. Germline V gives CDR1 SEHNR, CDR2 FQNEAQ (reference sequence). CDR3: CASSLLGGASYGYTF. CDR3 bases: TGTGCCAGCAGCTTATTAGGCGGCGCGAGCTATGGCTACACCTTC. The entire variable domain, with the rest obtained from reference TRBV7-9 and TRBJ1-2, is as follows: DTGVSQNPRHKITKRGQNVTFRCDPISEHNRLYWYRQTLGQGPEFLTYFQNEAQLEKSRLLSDRFSAERPKGSFSTLEIQRTEQGDSAMYLCASSLLGGASYGYTFGSGTRLTVV.

The chain uses TRBV14 and TRBJ2-1, with D unclear. V was trimmed by 10 bases and J by 8 bases, leaving 18 bases between them. CDR1 is SGHDN and CDR2 is FVKESK in the germline V gene. The CDR3 covers 13 residues. CDR3 nucleotide sequence: TGTGCCACCTCCTACCTAGGGCCGTATGAGCAGTTCTTC. It encodes CATSYLGPYEQFF.

V is TRBV5-1 and J is TRBJ1-1; D possibly corresponds to TRBD1 (5 bases). The V end was cut by 7 bases, the J end by 5 bases, with 12 bases between. This CDR3 has 12 amino acids. Germline CDR1 is SGHRS and CDR2 is YFSETQ. CDR3 amino acids: CASGTGNTEAFF. The CDR3 DNA reads TGCGCCAGCGGGACGGGTAATACTGAAGCTTTCTTT.